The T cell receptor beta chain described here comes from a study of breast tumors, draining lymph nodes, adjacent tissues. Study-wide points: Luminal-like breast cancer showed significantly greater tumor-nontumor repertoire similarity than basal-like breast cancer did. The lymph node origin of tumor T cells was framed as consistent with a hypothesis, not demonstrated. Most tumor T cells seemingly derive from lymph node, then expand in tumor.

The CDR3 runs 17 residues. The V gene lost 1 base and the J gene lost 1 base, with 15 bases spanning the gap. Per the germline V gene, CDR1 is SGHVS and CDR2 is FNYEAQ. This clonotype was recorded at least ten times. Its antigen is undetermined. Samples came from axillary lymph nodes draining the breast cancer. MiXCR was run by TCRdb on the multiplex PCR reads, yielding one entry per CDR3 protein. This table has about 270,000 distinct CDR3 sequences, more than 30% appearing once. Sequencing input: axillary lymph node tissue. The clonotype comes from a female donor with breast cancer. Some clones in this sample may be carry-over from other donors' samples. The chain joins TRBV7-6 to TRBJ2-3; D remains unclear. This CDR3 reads CASSLVELISGTDTQYF. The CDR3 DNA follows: TGTGCCAGCAGCTTAGTGGAGTTGATCTCGGGCACAGATACGCAGTATTTT.